This T cell receptor (beta chain) derives from a study of identical twins. Germline V gene sequence: CDR1 SGHTA, CDR2 FQGTGA. The CDR3 length is 14 residues. The V end lost 3 bases, the J end lost 5 bases, and 10 bases lay between the germline ends. TCRdb fed the 5' RACE reads into MiXCR, producing one record per CDR3 protein. The sample consists of roughly 280,000 distinct CDR3 sequences, roughly 8.6% of them appearing once. These data also featured in a second study, about yellow fever vaccine responses in identical twins.

The sample was CD8+ T cells sorted from blood. The chain joins TRBV7-3 to TRBJ2-2; a possible D gene is TRBD2 (5 bases). The TCR originated in a woman aged 18-29 years in good health. CDR3: CASSFAGGTGELFF. CDR3 nucleotide sequence: TGTGCCAGCAGCTTCGCGGGTGGGACCGGGGAGCTGTTTTTT. Based on the CDR3 plus reference TRBV7-3 and TRBJ2-2, the full variable domain is GAGVSQTPSNKVTEKGKYVELRCDPISGHTALYWYRQSLGQGPEFLIYFQGTGAADDSGLPNDRFFAVRPEGSVSTLKIQRTERGDSAVYLCASSFAGGTGELFFGEGSRLTVL.